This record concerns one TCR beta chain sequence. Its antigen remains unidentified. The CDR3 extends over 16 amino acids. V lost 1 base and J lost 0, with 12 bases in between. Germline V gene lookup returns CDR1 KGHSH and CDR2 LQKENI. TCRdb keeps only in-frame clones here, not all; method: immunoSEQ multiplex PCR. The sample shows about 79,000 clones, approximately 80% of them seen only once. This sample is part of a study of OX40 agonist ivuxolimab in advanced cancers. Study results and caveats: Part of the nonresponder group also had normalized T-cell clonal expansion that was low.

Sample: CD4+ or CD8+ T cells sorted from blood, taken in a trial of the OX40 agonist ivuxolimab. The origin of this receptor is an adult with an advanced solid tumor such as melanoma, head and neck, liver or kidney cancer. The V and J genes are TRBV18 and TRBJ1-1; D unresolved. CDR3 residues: CASSPLKPTLNTEAFF. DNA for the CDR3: TGTGCCAGCTCACCACTAAAACCTACCTTGAACACTGAAGCTTTCTTT.